One and the same sample provided the 28 T cell receptor beta chains below, sequenced in a study of T-cell reconstitution after alpha-beta-depleted transplantation in children. Study results and caveats: A year had passed since transplant, and T-cell counts and diversity by then came mostly from newly produced T cells.

No antigen has been assigned to these receptors. Using unique molecular identifiers, the investigators prepared the TCRbeta library. TCRdb itself ran the PCR reads through MiXCR, one entry per CDR3 protein. The sample records some 300,000 distinct CDR3 sequences, around 7.3% being singletons. Sequences were derived from peripheral blood, sampled 360 days after TCRalphabeta/CD19-depleted stem cell transplant. The receptors derive from a female patient aged 2-15 years who had a stem cell transplant for Fanconi anemia, so the T cells may come from the graft donor.

At least ten counts were recorded for this clonotype. The CDR3: CASSLFGRYTDTQYF. In DNA, the CDR3 is TGTGCCAGCAGTTTATTCGGCAGATACACAGATACGCAGTATTTT. This rearrangement joins TRBV27 to TRBJ2-3; D is unresolved. V was pared by 1 base and J by 2 bases, with 10 bases between. The germline gives CDR1 MNHEY, CDR2 SMNVEV (reference sequence). This CDR3 is 15 amino acids long.

This sequence joins TRBV10-2 and TRBJ2-7; 8 nucleotides line up with TRBD1. V was clipped by 8 bases and J by 3 bases; unmatched bases: 12. The CDR3 runs 15 residues. Germline CDR1 reads WSHSY; CDR2 reads SAAADI. The CDR3 DNA follows: TGCGCCAGCCGTGGCGGGACAGGAAATAACTACGAGCAGTACTTC. This encodes CASRGGTGNNYEQYF.

This chain uses TRBV7-3 with TRBJ2-5; D could derive from TRBD1 or TRBD2 (5 bases each). Trimming pared 2 bases from V and 4 bases from J, leaving 11 bases between. CDR1 SGHTA and CDR2 FQGTGA come from the germline V gene. CDR3 length: 14 residues. DNA for the CDR3: TGTGCCAGCAGCTTATCGGTGAGGGGAGAGACCCAGTACTTC. Its translation is CASSLSVRGETQYF.

This clonotype was counted ten times or more. The chain combines TRBV29-1 with TRBJ1-1; no firm D call. This CDR3 region has 13 residues. Germline CDR1 reads SQVTM; CDR2 reads ANQGSEA. V shed 0 bases and J shed 5 bases, with 10 bases lying between them. CDR3 bases: TGCAGCGTTGAAGACCGGCCGGGAACTGAAGCTTTCTTT. Amino acid sequence: CSVEDRPGTEAFF.

Ten or more counts support this clonotype. The chain recombines TRBV20-1 with TRBJ2-3; either TRBD1 or TRBD2 may supply D (7 bases each). The V gene's germline CDR1 is DFQATT and CDR2 SNEGSKA (reference sequence). The V and J ends lost 3 bases and 5 bases respectively, with 12 bases between them. CDR3 size: 13 residues. CDR3 nucleotide sequence: TGCAGTGCTAGTCAGGGGGGGGGAGATACGCAGTATTTT. Its protein is CSASQGGGDTQYF.

In this sample, this clonotype turned up many times. The chain joins TRBV7-9 to TRBJ1-6; a possible D gene is TRBD1 (6 bases). Deletions cut 4 bases from V and 8 bases from J, with 24 bases between. Germline V lookup: CDR1 SEHNR, CDR2 FQNEAQ (reference sequence). This CDR3 has 18 residues. For the CDR3, the DNA is TGTGCCAGCAGCTCCCAAGACTCCCAGGGGCTTGGAGATTCACCCCTCCACTTT. This translates into CASSSQDSQGLGDSPLHF.

This clonotype was detected only a few times. The V call is TRBV7-2, the J call TRBJ2-7; a possible D gene is TRBD1 (5 bases). The CDR3 extends over 13 amino acids. V was pared by 4 bases and J by 4 bases, with 11 bases between. Looked up from germline, CDR1 is SGHTA and CDR2 is FQGNSA. The CDR3 reads CASSYRRDYEQYF. The CDR3 DNA follows: TGTGCCAGCAGCTACCGCAGGGATTACGAGCAGTACTTC.

This clonotype was observed many times. V gene TRBV7-6 combines with J gene TRBJ2-7, with TRBD2 identical over 12 bases. The CDR3 has 15 residues. Germline V gives CDR1 SGHVS, CDR2 FNYEAQ. V was pared by 1 base and J by 7 bases, with 5 bases of the junction left unmatched. CDR3 residues: CASSLVAGLAGEQYF. CDR3 nucleotide sequence: TGTGCCAGCAGCTTAGTAGCTGGACTAGCGGGGGAGCAGTACTTC.

At least ten counts were recorded for this clonotype. This chain joins TRBV10-3 and TRBJ2-5; a possible D gene is TRBD1 (6 bases). This CDR3 has 14 residues. The germline V gene has CDR1 ENHRY and CDR2 SYGVKD. With 0 bases removed from V and 5 bases from J, the gap between germline ends came to 10 bases. The CDR3 DNA reads as TGTGCCATCAGTGAGTCTCCTGGGGGCGAGACCCAGTACTTC. Translation: CAISESPGGETQYF.

The CDR3 sequence is CASSYTQGAYEQFF. DNA for the CDR3: TGCGCCAGCAGTTACACGCAGGGCGCCTATGAGCAGTTCTTC. The gene calls are TRBV4-3 and TRBJ2-1; D is possibly TRBD1 (5 bases). The V end was cut by 6 bases, the J end by 8 bases, with 17 bases between. Germline-derived CDR1 and CDR2 are LGHNA and YSLEER. CDR3 length equals 14 residues.

This clonotype was counted only a few times. This chain connects TRBV19 to TRBJ2-3; D gene ambiguous. The V gene's germline CDR1 is LNHDA and CDR2 SQIVND (reference sequence). V was trimmed by 4 bases and J by 6 bases, leaving 8 bases between them. The CDR3 length is 12 residues. In nucleotides, the CDR3 is TGTGCCAGTAGTACCTTTCCGGATACGCAGTATTTT. This sequence encodes CASSTFPDTQYF.

This clonotype was found a few times. The gene calls are TRBV5-6 and TRBJ1-1; D perhaps matches TRBD1 (6 bases). CDR3 length: 14 amino acids. Trimming cost V 1 base and J 1 base, with 8 bases left between them. CDR1 SGHDT and CDR2 YYEEEE come from the germline V gene. In DNA form, the CDR3 reads TGTGCCAGCAGCTTGCAGGGGACGAACACTGAAGCTTTCTTT. Protein sequence: CASSLQGTNTEAFF.

This clonotype was detected many times. The rearrangement joins TRBV18 to TRBJ2-7; TRBD1 matches at 10 bases. Germline lookup yields CDR1 KGHSH and CDR2 LQKENI. Trimming cost V 4 bases and J 4 bases; bases outside gene matches: 7. This CDR3 spans 15 amino acids. Here the CDR3 DNA reads TGTGCCAGCTCACGAGGACAGGGGGACCCTTACGAGCAGTACTTC. Amino acid sequence: CASSRGQGDPYEQYF. The whole variable domain, filled in from reference TRBV18 and TRBJ2-7, reads NAGVMQNPRHLVRRRGQEARLRCSPMKGHSHVYWYRQLPEEGLKFMVYLQKENIIDESGMPKERFSAEFPKEGPSILRIQQVVRGDSAAYFCASSRGQGDPYEQYFGPGTRLTVT.

This clonotype occurred many times. The chain joins TRBV28 to TRBJ2-4, with TRBD1 matching 7 bases. With 5 bases clipped from V and 7 bases from J, the junction kept 5 bases outside the gene matches. The CDR3 is 13 residues long. Germline V lookup: CDR1 MDHEN, CDR2 SYDVKM. The CDR3 spells CASSDRVRNIQYF. The CDR3 nucleotides are TGTGCCAGCAGTGACAGGGTCCGGAACATTCAGTACTTC.

This clonotype came up many times. The chain uses TRBV7-3 and TRBJ2-1; the match to TRBD1 covers 11 bases. The length of the CDR3 is 18 residues. J gave up 5 bases and V 2 bases, and 11 bases lay outside the gene matches. Germline CDR1 reads SGHTA; CDR2 reads FQGTGA. The CDR3 nucleotides are TGTGCCAGCAGCTTATGGGGACAGGGGGTGGTACTTAACAATGAGCAGTTCTTC. This encodes CASSLWGQGVVLNNEQFF.

This clonotype was recorded at least ten times. The rearrangement links TRBV10-3 to TRBJ2-2; no clear D gene. The V end lost 3 bases, the J end lost 0 bases, and 2 bases lay between the germline ends. Germline lookup yields CDR1 ENHRY and CDR2 SYGVKD. The CDR3 contains 13 residues. CDR3 DNA sequence: TGTGCCATCAGTGAAGCGAACACCGGGGAGCTGTTTTTT. Its translation: CAISEANTGELFF.

This clonotype was counted ten times or more. The chain is built from TRBV6-5 and TRBJ2-7; possibly TRBD2 for D (6 bases). CDR1 MNHEY and CDR2 SVGAGI come from the germline V gene. This CDR3 comprises 17 residues. The ends were cut back, 4 bases at V and 3 bases at J, with 22 bases in the middle. In DNA form, the CDR3 reads TGTGCCAGCAGTTTAGTAAGTTGGGGGGACCCCCTCTACGAGCAGTACTTC. Its protein is CASSLVSWGDPLYEQYF.

Many counts were recorded for this clonotype. The chain uses TRBV5-4 and TRBJ2-1; 11 bases align to TRBD2. Germline CDR1 SGHNT, CDR2 YYREEE (reference sequence). The trim removed 2 bases at V and 7 bases at J, leaving 2 bases unmatched. This CDR3 region has 14 residues. CDR3 nucleotide sequence: TGTGCCAGCAGCTTCCTAGCGGGGGGTAATGAGCAGTTCTTC. Protein product: CASSFLAGGNEQFF.

The table lists this clonotype with a few counts. The V call is TRBV14, the J call TRBJ2-1; D remains unclear. Trimming stripped 1 base from V and 9 bases from J, with 19 bases between. This CDR3 is built from 16 residues. Germline CDR1 and CDR2: SGHDN and FVKESK. CDR3 DNA: TGTGCCAGCAGCCAAGGGGCCCGTCTCCTAAGGGCTGAGCAGTTCTTC. Protein product: CASSQGARLLRAEQFF.

This clonotype was found many times. This chain joins TRBV4-3 and TRBJ2-3; 8 bases match TRBD1. V trimming: 1 base; J trimming: 3 bases; junction bases outside the gene matches: 6. CDR1 and CDR2 from the germline V gene are LGHNA and YSLEER. The length of the CDR3 is 16 residues. CDR3 residues: CASSQVWTGRTDTQYF. The CDR3 DNA sequence: TGCGCCAGCAGCCAAGTTTGGACAGGGCGGACAGATACGCAGTATTTT.

This clonotype was recorded at least ten times. The chain is built from TRBV20-1 and TRBJ2-1, with D possibly called TRBD1 or TRBD2 (5 bases each). This CDR3 is 13 amino acids long. CDR1 is DFQATT and CDR2 is SNEGSKA in the germline V gene (reference sequence). CDR3 residues: CSIEGSYYNEQFF. CDR3 DNA sequence: TGCAGCATCGAGGGGTCCTATTACAATGAGCAGTTCTTC.

The chain employs TRBV20-1 and TRBJ2-5; TRBD2 agrees at 9 bases. Germline values: CDR1 DFQATT, CDR2 SNEGSKA (reference sequence). J lost 5 bases, V lost 3 bases, and 7 bases had no gene match. The CDR3 has 14 amino acids. CDR3 nucleotide sequence: TGCAGTGCTAGGAATAGCGGGGGATCTGAGACCCAGTACTTC. This encodes CSARNSGGSETQYF.

V and J are TRBV19 and TRBJ2-1, with D perhaps assigned TRBD1 or TRBD2 (5 bases each). V lost 5 bases to trimming and J lost 1 base, with 15 bases between them. This CDR3 region has 16 residues. CDR1 and CDR2 (germline): LNHDA, SQIVND (reference sequence). The chain's CDR3 is CASSQLGQKSYNEQFF. The DNA of the CDR3 is TGTGCCAGTAGTCAACTAGGACAAAAGTCCTACAATGAGCAGTTCTTC.

This chain connects TRBV7-2 to TRBJ2-7; D call uncertain. The CDR3 runs to 14 residues. The V end was cut by 4 bases, the J end by 0 bases, with 10 bases between. The V gene's germline CDR1 is SGHTA and CDR2 FQGNSA. Written as DNA, the CDR3 is TGTGCCAGCAGCTCCCAGACAACCTCCTACGAGCAGTACTTC. Residues: CASSSQTTSYEQYF.

The V call is TRBV9, the J call TRBJ2-5; 9 positions match TRBD2. The length of the CDR3 is 17 residues. Per the germline V gene, CDR1 is SGDLS and CDR2 is YYNGEE. The V and J ends lost 1 base and 5 bases, in that order; junction bases with no gene match: 12. CDR3 sequence (DNA): TGTGCCAGCAGCGTATCCTTGACTAGCGGATCGGGGGAGACCCAGTACTTC. Residues: CASSVSLTSGSGETQYF.

There are many counts of this clonotype. The V call is TRBV20-1, the J call TRBJ2-7; perhaps TRBD2 as D (6 bases). Trimming left V 6 bases short and J 0 bases short, with 18 bases between. The CDR3 contains 15 residues. The germline V gene has CDR1 DFQATT and CDR2 SNEGSKA (reference sequence). CDR3 in DNA: TGCAGTGCCCCAGTCCCCGGGGGAAGCTCCTACGAGCAGTACTTC. Its translation is CSAPVPGGSSYEQYF.

This clonotype was picked up a small number of times. This chain joins TRBV5-1 and TRBJ2-3; 15 bases match TRBD2. There are 17 residues in the CDR3. Trimming at V came to 3 bases and at J to 6 bases, leaving 8 bases not matched to a gene. Germline V CDR1 and CDR2: SGHRS, YFSETQ. The CDR3 DNA follows: TGCGCCAGCAGCTCCTCCCGGACTAGCGGGAGGGGTGATACGCAGTATTTT. As protein: CASSSSRTSGRGDTQYF.

This clonotype was detected a few times. The chain carries TRBV20-1 and TRBJ2-1; D not certain. Germline V gene data show CDR1 as DFQATT and CDR2 as SNEGSKA (reference sequence). V shed 5 bases and J shed 5 bases, with 10 bases lying between them. This CDR3 contains 12 residues. The CDR3 DNA reads as TGCAGTGCTGAACCTAGGGACAATGAGCAGTTCTTC. It specifies CSAEPRDNEQFF.